This T cell receptor (beta chain) was sequenced in a study of monozygotic twins with inflammatory bowel disease. TCRdb reworked the 5' RACE reads into one entry per CDR3 protein, no DNA. The sample has 300,000 to 450,000 distinct CDR3 sequences. RNA in its total form was extracted from whole blood, and T cells were not sorted. This CDR3 has 15 amino acids. CDR1 and CDR2 (germline): SGHRS, YFSETQ. Material for sequencing was blood. This receptor was obtained from a human donor with ulcerative colitis or Crohn's disease, or a healthy co-twin of an affected twin (not recorded which). The chain recombines TRBV5-1 with TRBJ1-1. The CDR3 loop reads CASSVNAGINTEAFF. The full variable domain, rest sourced from reference TRBV5-1 and TRBJ1-1, is KAGVTQTPRYLIKTRGQQVTLSCSPISGHRSVSWYQQTPGQGLQFLFEYFSETQRNKGNFPGRFSGRQFSNSRSEMNVSTLELGDSALYLCASSVNAGINTEAFFGQGTRLTVV.